The rows below give T cell receptor beta chains drawn from one sample of a study of shared clonotypes between healthy human individuals. Assay: immunoSEQ multiplex PCR; the TCRdb copy retains only in-frame clones and omits some. This table holds about 2 million clones, over 85% found once. The sequenced sample was naive CD8+ T cells sorted from blood. The receptors here all came from a young man in good health. Both conserved end residues are part of each CDR3. Some rows have no size entry. The others give once, few or many, or a class for an expanded clone.

V	J	size	CDR3
TRBV13	TRBJ2-3	.	CASSFPRQDTQYF
TRBV10-1	TRBJ2-7	.	CASSESSGADEQYF
TRBV10-1	TRBJ2-1	.	CASSERELGTNEQFF
TRBV2	TRBJ2-7	.	CASSDWSSGVYEQYF
TRBV27	TRBJ1-1	.	CASSPGTVEAFF
TRBV6-5	TRBJ1-6	.	CASSSTGNSPLHF
TRBV4-3	TRBJ2-3	.	CASSQVAGGTDTQYF
TRBV2	TRBJ1-6	once	CASSEMGAPGRSPLHF
TRBV5-4	TRBJ1-1	.	CATTEESTEAFF
TRBV6-1	TRBJ1-3	.	CASSVVGASSGNTIYF
TRBV18	TRBJ2-1	.	CASSPSGRAGYNEQFF
TRBV7-9	TRBJ2-5	.	CASSLVGYGEETQYF
TRBV6-5	TRBJ2-7	once	CASSWTGWNEQYF
TRBV27	TRBJ2-6	.	CASSSTRVSGANVLTF
TRBV7-8	TRBJ2-1	.	CASSLFGNEQFF
TRBV7-6	TRBJ2-7	.	CASAIGTGSAEQYF
TRBV13	TRBJ2-7	.	CASSYKTSGAYEQYF
TRBV4-1	TRBJ2-7	.	CASSQKDRVYEQYF
TRBV15	TRBJ1-3	once	CATSRDGGTIYF
TRBV5-1	TRBJ2-7	.	CASSPTRDPGGEQYF
TRBV25-1	TRBJ1-1	.	CASAPPGARGYTEAFF
TRBV27	TRBJ2-3	.	CASSLLQSTDTQYF
TRBV4-1	TRBJ2-5	.	CASSQESSGRETQYF
TRBV9	TRBJ2-7	.	CASSTRLAAPSYEQYF
TRBV28	TRBJ1-6	.	CASSEGQGGSPLHF
TRBV4-1	TRBJ2-1	.	CASSQDPGDSYNEQFF
TRBV6-1	TRBJ2-7	.	CASSPSGRNEQYF
TRBV4-1	TRBJ2-1	.	CASSQGTSVFSDEQFF
TRBV9	TRBJ1-1	.	CASSTGTGEAFF
TRBV4-1	TRBJ2-1	.	CASSQGPVPYNEQFF
TRBV28	TRBJ2-5	.	CASSRKRWETQYF
TRBV7-9	TRBJ2-5	.	CASSGRQGLETQYF
TRBV4-2	TRBJ2-1	.	CASSQVGTNNEQFF
TRBV29-1	TRBJ1-1	.	CSVDLSGEAFF
TRBV7-9	TRBJ2-2	.	CASSLGGTSANTGELFF
TRBV5-6	TRBJ1-5	.	CASSLSFGNQPQHF
TRBV5-1	TRBJ1-4	.	CASSFMPQIATNEKLFF
TRBV15	TRBJ2-7	.	CATSMTGVTYEQYF
TRBV25-1	TRBJ2-1	.	CASSDLGTGTDEQFF
TRBV30	TRBJ2-3	.	CAWSEGADTQYF
TRBV7-9	TRBJ2-7	few	CASRLTDSSYEQYF
TRBV5-4	TRBJ2-5	.	CASSFGGEETQYF
TRBV2	TRBJ2-1	once	CASSRGEGNEQFF
TRBV19	TRBJ2-7	.	CASSIGGTGGHEQYF
TRBV6-5	TRBJ2-2	once	CASRHQGGTGELFF
TRBV10-3	TRBJ1-2	.	CAISETGSGADYGYTF
TRBV27	TRBJ1-1	once	CASSSSMGLYEAFF
TRBV5-1	TRBJ2-1	.	CASSLSGFIYNEQFF
TRBV30	TRBJ2-5	.	CAWSIKPGQGKETQYF
TRBV11-2	TRBJ1-1	.	CASSFRGTGFEAFF
TRBV6-6	TRBJ2-1	.	CASSWTSGANNEQFF
TRBV12-5	TRBJ1-5	once	CASALSGLGQPQHF
TRBV11-2	TRBJ1-4	.	CASSEDASNEKLFF
TRBV28	TRBJ1-2	.	CASSPRDRGRVGYTF
TRBV13	TRBJ2-7	.	CASSGEPRDRGVEQYF
TRBV10-3	TRBJ1-2	.	CAISEGGGYTF
TRBV27	TRBJ2-5	.	CASSRDRDQETQYF
TRBV30	TRBJ1-5	few	CAWSGGQENQPQHF
TRBV28	TRBJ1-1	once	CASSLSQVNTEAFF
TRBV5-1	TRBJ2-7	.	CASSLIPGFDEQYF